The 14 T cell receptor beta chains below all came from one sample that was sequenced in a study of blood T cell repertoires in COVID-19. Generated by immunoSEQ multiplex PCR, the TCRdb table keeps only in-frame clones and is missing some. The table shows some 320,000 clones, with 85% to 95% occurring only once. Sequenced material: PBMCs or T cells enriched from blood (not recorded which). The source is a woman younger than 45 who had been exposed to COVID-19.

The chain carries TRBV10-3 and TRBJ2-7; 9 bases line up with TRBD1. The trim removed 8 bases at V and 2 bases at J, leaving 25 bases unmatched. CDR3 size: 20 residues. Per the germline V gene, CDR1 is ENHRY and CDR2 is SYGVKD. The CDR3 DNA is TGTGCCATCGGCGAGCCGAGCCCAGGCACACAGGGGGCCCTAACCTACGAGCAGTACTTC. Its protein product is CAIGEPSPGTQGALTYEQYF.

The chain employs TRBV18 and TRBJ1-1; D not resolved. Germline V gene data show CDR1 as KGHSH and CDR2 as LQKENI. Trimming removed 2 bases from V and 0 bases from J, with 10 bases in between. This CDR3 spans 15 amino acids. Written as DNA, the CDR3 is TGTGCCAGCTCACCAGTTGAGGGCATGAACACTGAAGCTTTCTTT. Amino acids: CASSPVEGMNTEAFF.

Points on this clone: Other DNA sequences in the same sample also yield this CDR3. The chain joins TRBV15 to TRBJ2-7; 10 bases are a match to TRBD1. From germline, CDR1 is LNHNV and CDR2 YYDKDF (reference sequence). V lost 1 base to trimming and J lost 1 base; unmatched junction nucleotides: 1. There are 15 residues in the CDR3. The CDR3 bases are TGTGCCACCAGCAGAGGGACAGGGGGTTCCTACGAGCAGTACTTC. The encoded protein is CATSRGTGGSYEQYF.

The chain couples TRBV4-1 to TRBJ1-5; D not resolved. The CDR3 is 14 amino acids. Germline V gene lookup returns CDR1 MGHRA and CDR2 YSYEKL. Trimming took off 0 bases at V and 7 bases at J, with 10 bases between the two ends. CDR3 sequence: CASSQDAFLQPQHF. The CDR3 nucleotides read TGCGCCAGCAGCCAAGATGCGTTTCTCCAGCCCCAGCATTTT.

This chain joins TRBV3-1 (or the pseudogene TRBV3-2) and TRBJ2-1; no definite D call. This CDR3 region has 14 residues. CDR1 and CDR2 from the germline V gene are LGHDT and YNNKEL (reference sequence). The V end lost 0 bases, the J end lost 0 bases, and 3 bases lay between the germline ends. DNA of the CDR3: TGTGCCAGCAGCCAAGACCACTCCTACAATGAGCAGTTCTTC. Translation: CASSQDHSYNEQFF.

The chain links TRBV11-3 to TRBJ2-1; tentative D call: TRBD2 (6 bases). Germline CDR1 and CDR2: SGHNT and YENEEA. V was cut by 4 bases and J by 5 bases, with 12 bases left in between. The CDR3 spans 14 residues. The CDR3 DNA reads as TGTGCCAGCAGCTCCCACGGGGGTGACAATGAGCAGTTCTTC. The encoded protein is CASSSHGGDNEQFF.

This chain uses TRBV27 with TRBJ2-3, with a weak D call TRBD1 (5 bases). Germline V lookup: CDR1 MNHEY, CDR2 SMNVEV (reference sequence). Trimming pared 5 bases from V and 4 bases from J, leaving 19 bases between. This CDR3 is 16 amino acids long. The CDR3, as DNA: TGTGCCAGCAGTCACATCCTACTCATAGGGGCAGATACGCAGTATTTT. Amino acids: CASSHILLIGADTQYF.

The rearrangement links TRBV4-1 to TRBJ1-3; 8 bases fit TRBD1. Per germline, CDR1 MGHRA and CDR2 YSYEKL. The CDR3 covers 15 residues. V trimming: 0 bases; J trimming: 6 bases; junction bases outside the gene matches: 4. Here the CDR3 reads CASSQEDRGVNTIYF. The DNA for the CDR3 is TGCGCCAGCAGCCAAGAAGACAGGGGAGTAAACACCATATATTTT.

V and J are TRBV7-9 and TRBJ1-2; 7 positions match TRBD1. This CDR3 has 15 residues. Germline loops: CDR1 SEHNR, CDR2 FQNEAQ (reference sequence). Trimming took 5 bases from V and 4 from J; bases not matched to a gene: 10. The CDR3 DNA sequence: TGTGCCAGCAGCACAACCGGGACAGTCATCTATGGCTACACCTTC. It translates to CASSTTGTVIYGYTF.

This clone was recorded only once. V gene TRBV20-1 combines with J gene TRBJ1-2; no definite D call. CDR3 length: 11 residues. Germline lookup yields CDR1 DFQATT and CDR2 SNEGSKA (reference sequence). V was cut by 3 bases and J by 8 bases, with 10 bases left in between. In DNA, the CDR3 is TGCAGTGCTAGCCCCGGGTACGGCTACACCTTC. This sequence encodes CSASPGYGYTF.

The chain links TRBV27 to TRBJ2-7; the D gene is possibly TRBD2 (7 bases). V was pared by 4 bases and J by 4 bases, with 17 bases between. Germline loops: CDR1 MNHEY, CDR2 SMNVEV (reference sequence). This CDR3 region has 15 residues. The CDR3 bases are TGTGCCAGCAGTTCCCCCCAAGGGGGAGGGTACGAGCAGTACTTC. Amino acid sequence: CASSSPQGGGYEQYF.

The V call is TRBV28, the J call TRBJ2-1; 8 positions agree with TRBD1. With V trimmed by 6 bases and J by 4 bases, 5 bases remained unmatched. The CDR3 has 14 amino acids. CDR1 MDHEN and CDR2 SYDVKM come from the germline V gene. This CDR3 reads CASSTTGGYNEQFF. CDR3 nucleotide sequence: TGTGCCAGCAGCACAACAGGGGGTTACAATGAGCAGTTCTTC.

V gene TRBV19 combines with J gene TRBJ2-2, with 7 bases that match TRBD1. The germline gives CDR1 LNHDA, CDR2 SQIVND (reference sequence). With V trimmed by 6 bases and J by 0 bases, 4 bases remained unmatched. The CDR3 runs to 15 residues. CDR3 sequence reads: CASSPTGANTGELFF. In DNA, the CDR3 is TGTGCCAGTAGCCCCACAGGGGCGAACACCGGGGAGCTGTTTTTT. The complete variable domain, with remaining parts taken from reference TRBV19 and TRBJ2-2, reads DGGITQSPKYLFRKEGQNVTLSCEQNLNHDAMYWYRQDPGQGLRLIYYSQIVNDFQKGDIAEGYSVSREKKESFPLTVTSAQKNPTAFYLCASSPTGANTGELFFGEGSRLTVL.

The chain's CDR3 is CASSLRSLQETQYF. CDR3 DNA: TGCGCCAGCAGCCTCAGGTCGTTACAAGAGACCCAGTACTTC. This chain uses TRBV5-1 with TRBJ2-5; D is uncertain. The germline V gene encodes CDR1 SGHRS and CDR2 YFSETQ. The CDR3 is 14 residues long. Trimming pared 4 bases from V and 2 bases from J, leaving 12 bases between.